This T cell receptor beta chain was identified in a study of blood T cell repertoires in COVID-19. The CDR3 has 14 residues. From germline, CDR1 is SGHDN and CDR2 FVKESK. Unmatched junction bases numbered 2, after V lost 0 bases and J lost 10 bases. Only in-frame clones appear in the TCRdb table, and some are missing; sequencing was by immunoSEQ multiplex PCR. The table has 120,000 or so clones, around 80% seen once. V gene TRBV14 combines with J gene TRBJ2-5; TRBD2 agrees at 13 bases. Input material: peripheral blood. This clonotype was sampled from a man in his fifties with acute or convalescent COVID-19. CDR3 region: CASSQDGLAGVQYF. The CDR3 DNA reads TGTGCCAGCAGCCAAGATGGACTAGCGGGAGTCCAGTACTTC.